The T cell receptor (beta chain) described here comes from a study of post-analysis software for immune sequencing data. Study results and caveats: Significantly lower normalized Chao1 diversity was found in patients with multiple sclerosis relative to controls. By F measure, strong co-clustering occurred among samples prepared in the same batch. About five TRBV segments, including TRBV5-6, TRBV5-1 and TRBV20-1, were more frequent in patients than controls.

As for this clonotype: Antigen: not known.

Every TCR beta cDNA library bore unique molecular identifiers. Input populations of roughly 0.95 to 10 million T cells gave rise to approximately 500,000 cDNA molecules. From the PCR reads, TCRdb called clonotypes with MiXCR, one entry per CDR3 protein. This table has about 400,000 distinct CDR3 sequences, roughly 35% appearing once. This CDR3 contains 17 residues. Germline V lookup: CDR1 MGHRA, CDR2 YSYEKL. V lost 4 bases to trimming and J lost 3 bases, with 19 bases between them. The chain employs TRBV4-1 and TRBJ1-5, with D perhaps matching TRBD1 (5 bases). The clonotype originates from a girl between 5 and 17 years old with multiple sclerosis. Sequencing was carried out using blood. The CDR3 here is CASSPWGSGLVNQPQHF. The CDR3 DNA is TGCGCCAGCAGCCCCTGGGGCAGCGGGCTCGTCAATCAGCCCCAGCATTTT.